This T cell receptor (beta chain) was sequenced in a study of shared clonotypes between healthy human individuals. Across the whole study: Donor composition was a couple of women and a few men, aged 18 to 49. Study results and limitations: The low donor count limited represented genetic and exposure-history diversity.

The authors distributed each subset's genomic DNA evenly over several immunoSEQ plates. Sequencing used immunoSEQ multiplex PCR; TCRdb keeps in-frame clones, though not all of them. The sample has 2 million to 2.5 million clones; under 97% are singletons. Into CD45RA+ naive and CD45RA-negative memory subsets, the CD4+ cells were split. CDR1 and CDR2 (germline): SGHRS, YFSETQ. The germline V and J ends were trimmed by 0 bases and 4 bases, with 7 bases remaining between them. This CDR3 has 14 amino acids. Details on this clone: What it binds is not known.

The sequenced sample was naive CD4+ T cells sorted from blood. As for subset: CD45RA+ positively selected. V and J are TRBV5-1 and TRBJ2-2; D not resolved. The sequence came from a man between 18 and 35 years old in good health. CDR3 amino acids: CASSLAATTGELFF. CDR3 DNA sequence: TGCGCCAGCAGCTTGGCGGCTACCACCGGGGAGCTGTTTTTT.